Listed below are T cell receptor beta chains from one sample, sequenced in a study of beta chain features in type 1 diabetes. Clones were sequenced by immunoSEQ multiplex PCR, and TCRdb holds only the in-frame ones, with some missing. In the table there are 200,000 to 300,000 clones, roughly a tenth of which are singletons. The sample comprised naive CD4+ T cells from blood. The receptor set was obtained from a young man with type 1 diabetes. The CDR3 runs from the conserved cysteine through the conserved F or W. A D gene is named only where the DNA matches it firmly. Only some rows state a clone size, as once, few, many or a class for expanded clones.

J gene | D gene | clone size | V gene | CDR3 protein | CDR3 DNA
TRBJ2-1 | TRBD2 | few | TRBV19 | CASASGGGVYEQFF | TGTGCCAGTGCTAGCGGGGGAGGAGTATATGAGCAGTTCTTC
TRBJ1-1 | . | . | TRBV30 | CAWSVGGNTEAFF | TGTGCCTGGAGTGTGGGAGGAAACACTGAAGCTTTCTTT
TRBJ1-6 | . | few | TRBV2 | CASTGREASPLHF | TGTGCCAGTACCGGACGGGAGGCTTCACCCCTCCACTTT
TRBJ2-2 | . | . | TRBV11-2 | CASSLAGGAGDTGELFF | TGTGCCAGCAGCTTGGCAGGGGGCGCGGGGGACACCGGGGAGCTGTTTTTT
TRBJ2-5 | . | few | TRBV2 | CASSDRQGSETQYF | TGTGCCAGCAGTGATCGCCAGGGTTCAGAGACCCAGTACTTC
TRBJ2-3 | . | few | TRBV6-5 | CASSYSGARQYF | TGTGCCAGCAGTTACTCGGGGGCCAGGCAGTATTTT
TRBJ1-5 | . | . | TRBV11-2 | CASSVGSNQPQHF | TGTGCCAGCAGTGTCGGTAGCAATCAGCCCCAGCATTTT
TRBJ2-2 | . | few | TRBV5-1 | CASSLVPGNTGELFF | TGCGCCAGCAGCTTGGTTCCCGGGAACACCGGGGAGCTGTTTTTT
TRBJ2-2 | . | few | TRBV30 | CAWSVGRGVELFF | TGTGCCTGGAGTGTAGGGAGGGGGGTCGAGCTGTTTTTT
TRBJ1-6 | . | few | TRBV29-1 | CSAKQGRNSPLHF | TGCAGCGCAAAACAGGGTAGAAATTCACCCCTCCACTTT
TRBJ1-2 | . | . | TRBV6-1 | CASSESGISGYTF | TGTGCCAGCAGTGAATCGGGAATCTCTGGCTACACCTTC
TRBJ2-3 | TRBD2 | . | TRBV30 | CAWTRLAGAPDTQYF | TGTGCCTGGACCCGACTAGCGGGGGCCCCGGATACGCAGTATTTT
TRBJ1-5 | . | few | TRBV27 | CASSLQGHQPQHF | TGTGCCAGCAGTTTACAGGGGCATCAGCCCCAGCATTTT
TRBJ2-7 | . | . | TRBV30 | CAWSVGQGAMHF | .
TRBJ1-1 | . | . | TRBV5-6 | CASSSQFFEAFF | TGTGCCAGCAGCTCCCAATTTTTTGAAGCTTTCTTT
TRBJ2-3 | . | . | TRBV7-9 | CASNEAGRDTQYF | TGTGCCAGCAATGAGGCAGGGAGGGATACGCAGTATTTT
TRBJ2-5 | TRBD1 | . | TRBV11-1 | CASSSRPGTGSDRRETQYF | TGTGCCAGCAGCTCCCGTCCCGGGACAGGGTCGGACCGGAGGGAGACCCAGTACTTC
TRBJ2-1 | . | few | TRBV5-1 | CASSYRGENNEQFF | TGCGCCAGCAGCTACCGAGGAGAGAACAATGAGCAGTTCTTC
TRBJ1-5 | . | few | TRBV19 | CATAQGSNQPQHF | TGTGCCACCGCACAGGGTAGCAATCAGCCCCAGCATTTT
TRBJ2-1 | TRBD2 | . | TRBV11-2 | CASSLGLAGSSYNEQFF | TGTGCCAGCAGCTTAGGACTAGCGGGGAGCTCCTACAATGAGCAGTTCTTC
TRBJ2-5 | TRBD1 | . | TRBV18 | CASSPRTGPLETQYF | TGTGCCAGCTCACCACGGACAGGGCCTTTGGAGACCCAGTACTTC
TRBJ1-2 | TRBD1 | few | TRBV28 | CASSLWGPGQGNYGYTF | TGTGCCAGCAGTTTATGGGGACCGGGACAGGGGAACTATGGCTACACCTTC
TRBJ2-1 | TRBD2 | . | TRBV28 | CASSLYLAGGRNEQFF | TGTGCCAGCAGTTTATACCTAGCGGGGGGTCGGAATGAGCAGTTCTTC
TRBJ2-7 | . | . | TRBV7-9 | CASSLTVHYEQYF | TGTGCCAGCAGCTTAACAGTTCACTACGAGCAGTACTTC
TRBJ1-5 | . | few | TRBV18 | CASSPEANYNQPQHF | TGTGCCAGCTCACCAGAGGCCAACTACAATCAGCCCCAGCATTTT
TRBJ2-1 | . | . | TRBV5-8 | CASPSVAYNEQFF | TGTGCCAGCCCTAGCGTTGCCTACAATGAGCAGTTCTTC
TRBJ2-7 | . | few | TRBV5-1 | CASSSGASGEQYF | TGCGCCAGCAGCTCCGGAGCCTCGGGCGAGCAGTACTTC
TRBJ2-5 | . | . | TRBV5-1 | CASSPTSYQETQYF | TGCGCCAGCAGCCCGACAAGTTACCAAGAGACCCAGTACTTC
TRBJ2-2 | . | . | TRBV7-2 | CASSFQGSGTGELFF | TGTGCCAGCAGCTTCCAGGGGTCGGGCACCGGGGAGCTGTTTTTT
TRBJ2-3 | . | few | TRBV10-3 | CAIKGADGRDTQYF | TGTGCCATAAAGGGAGCGGATGGAAGAGATACGCAGTATTTT
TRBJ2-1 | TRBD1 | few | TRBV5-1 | CASSAGQGSDEQFF | TGCGCCAGCAGCGCCGGACAGGGAAGCGATGAGCAGTTCTTC
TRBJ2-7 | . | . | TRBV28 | CASSYSGEQYF | TGTGCCAGCAGTTACTCGGGGGAGCAGTACTTC
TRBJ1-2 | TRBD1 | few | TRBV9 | CASSPRTGGHGYTF | TGTGCCAGCAGCCCCCGGACAGGGGGCCATGGCTACACCTTC
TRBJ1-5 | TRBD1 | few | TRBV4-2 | CASSQGQSNQPQHF | TGTGCCAGCAGCCAGGGACAGAGCAATCAGCCCCAGCATTTT
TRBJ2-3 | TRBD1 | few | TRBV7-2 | CASSSRQGGTDTQYF | TGTGCCAGCAGCTCCAGACAGGGGGGCACAGATACGCAGTATTTT
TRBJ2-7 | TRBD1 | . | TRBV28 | CASSSGQGYEQYF | TGTGCCAGCAGTTCAGGACAGGGCTACGAGCAGTACTTC
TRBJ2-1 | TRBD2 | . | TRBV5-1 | CASSLGTSSFDEQFF | TGCGCCAGCAGCCTAGGGACTAGCTCCTTCGATGAGCAGTTCTTC
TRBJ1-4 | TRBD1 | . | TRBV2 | CASNQGGTGREKLFF | TGTGCCAGCAACCAAGGGGGGACAGGGCGGGAAAAACTGTTTTTT
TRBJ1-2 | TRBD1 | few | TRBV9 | CASSAGQAYGYTF | TGTGCCAGCAGCGCGGGACAGGCCTATGGCTACACCTTC
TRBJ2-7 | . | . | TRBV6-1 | CASSEGPREPYEQYF | TGTGCCAGCAGTGAAGGTCCCAGGGAACCCTACGAGCAGTACTTC
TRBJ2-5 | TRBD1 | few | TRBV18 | CASSPPTGGHQETQYF | TGTGCCAGCTCACCACCGACAGGGGGCCACCAAGAGACCCAGTACTTC